This T cell receptor beta chain originates from a study of blood T cell repertoires in COVID-19. Profiled with immunoSEQ multiplex PCR; TCRdb holds only in-frame clones, not every one. The repertoire includes approximately 150,000 clones, approximately 83% of them detected once, and approximately 1.4% sits in the top ten. Germline CDR1 and CDR2: SEHNR and FQNEAQ (reference sequence). CDR3 length: 12 amino acids. V was trimmed by 4 bases and J by 9 bases, leaving 10 bases between them. Sequenced material: peripheral blood. This clonotype was sampled from a human donor in a cohort sampled during active COVID-19. The chain uses TRBV7-9 and TRBJ2-1; D is possibly TRBD2 (5 bases). CDR3 sequence: CASSYTRAEQFF. The CDR3, as DNA: TGTGCCAGCAGCTACACGAGGGCTGAGCAGTTCTTC.